Detailed here is one TCR beta chain. Its antigen is still unknown. This specimen comes from a study of vaccination effects on CD4 cells after COVID-19. Viral peptide pool expansion of antigen-specific CD4+ T cells preceded sequencing in the ViraFEST assay. The authors isolated CD4+ T cells after roughly eleven days of culture. Each person got two doses of an mRNA SARS-CoV-2 vaccine, BNT162b2 or mRNA-1273. Vaccinated recipients, who were negative for nucleocapsid antibodies, had no history of SARS-CoV-2 infection. A density of approximately 2 million PBMC per well was used; these cells were cultured with 9.5 to 10 IU/ml IL-2 and roughly 10 ug/ml peptides. Repertoires were generated with immunoSEQ multiplex PCR, while TCRdb's copy carries only in-frame clones and drops some. The data show tens of thousands of clones, under 80% seen once. This TCR was sampled from a human donor who received a COVID-19 vaccine. This specimen consisted of CD4+ T cells from PBMCs cultured with HCoV-OC43 spike peptides, obtained after COVID-19 vaccination. Specified subset: HCoV-OC43 spike overlapping peptide pool stimulation.

The chain's CDR3 is CASSLSAAGANVLTF. CDR3 DNA: TGTGCCAGCAGTTTAAGCGCGGCGGGGGCCAACGTCCTGACTTTC. The V and J genes are TRBV28 and TRBJ2-6; unclear D gene. Looked up from germline, CDR1 is MDHEN and CDR2 is SYDVKM. The V end lost 2 bases, the J end lost 4 bases, and 9 bases lay between the germline ends. CDR3 length: 15 residues.